The rows below give T cell receptor beta chains drawn from one sample of a study of cytomegalovirus exposure and HLA in healthy donors. Method: immunoSEQ multiplex PCR; TCRdb's copy keeps in-frame clones and lacks some. The table records 110,000 or so clones, less than 80% of them present only once. The sample comprised PBMCs. The receptors originated from a woman aged 45-59 years in good health and CMV-seropositive. Each CDR3 is given with its conserved first and last residue. Fields, in order: CDR3 protein, CDR3 DNA, D gene, clone size, V gene, J gene. D genes are given only for firm matches. Rows may omit the clone size; those that give it use once, few, many or a size class.

CASSARLAAYQETQYF	TGTGCCAGCAGTGCCCGGCTAGCGGCGTACCAAGAGACCCAGTACTTC	TRBD2	-	TRBV2	TRBJ2-5
CASSQVATRNTGELFF	TGCGCCAGCAGCCAAGTCGCGACTAGGAACACCGGGGAGCTGTTTTTT	-	-	TRBV4-1	TRBJ2-2
CASSFFTGGADTQYF	TGTGCCAGCAGCTTTTTTACAGGGGGAGCAGATACGCAGTATTTT	TRBD1	-	TRBV7-9	TRBJ2-3
CASSLGLAGTGELFF	TGTGCCAGCTCACTTGGACTAGCGGGGACCGGGGAGCTGTTTTTT	TRBD2	-	TRBV18	TRBJ2-2
CASSLGVYSNQPQHF	TGTGCCAGCAGCTTGGGAGTCTATAGCAATCAGCCCCAGCATTTT	-	-	TRBV5-6	TRBJ1-5
CASSPGGGTEAFF	TGTGCCAGCAGTCCCGGCGGAGGGACTGAAGCTTTCTTT	-	-	TRBV7-3	TRBJ1-1
CASRGVVNYGYTF	TGCGCCAGCAGAGGGGTTGTTAACTATGGCTACACCTTC	-	-	TRBV5-1	TRBJ1-2
CASSRERSYEQYF	TGTGCCAGTAGTCGGGAGAGATCCTACGAGCAGTACTTC	-	-	TRBV19	TRBJ2-7
CASIPGLLAGNNEQFF	TGTGCCAGCATCCCAGGGCTACTAGCGGGCAACAATGAGCAGTTCTTC	TRBD2	-	TRBV14	TRBJ2-1
CASSPGRVGGGTDTQYF	TGTGCCAGCAGCCCCGGACGGGTGGGAGGGGGCACAGATACGCAGTATTTT	TRBD2	-	TRBV5-6	TRBJ2-3
CASSTQGSGYKTQYF	TGTGCCAGCAGCACACAGGGGTCCGGGTACAAGACCCAGTACTTC	TRBD1	-	TRBV7-6	TRBJ2-5
CASSFQFGGEQYF	TGTGCCAGCAGCTTTCAATTCGGGGGGGAGCAGTACTTC	TRBD2	-	TRBV7-2	TRBJ2-7
CASSLSGRGTTNEKLFF	TGTGCCAGCAGCTTAAGCGGCAGGGGGACGACTAATGAAAAACTGTTTTTT	TRBD1	-	TRBV11-1	TRBJ1-4
CASSLVPLSNYGYTF	TGTGCCAGCAGCTTAGTCCCGCTATCCAACTATGGCTACACCTTC	-	-	TRBV7-2	TRBJ1-2
CASARTGGYQETQYF	TGTGCTAGTGCCCGCACAGGGGGATACCAAGAGACCCAGTACTTC	TRBD1	-	TRBV12-5	TRBJ2-5
CASSPDPGTVVGYTF	TGTGCCAGCAGCCCTGATCCCGGGACAGTCGTTGGCTACACCTTC	TRBD1	-	TRBV5-4	TRBJ1-2
CASSVVAGTYNEQFF	TGTGCCAGCAGCGTAGTAGCGGGGACGTACAATGAGCAGTTCTTC	TRBD2	-	TRBV9	TRBJ2-1
CASSNQARTQYF	TGTGCCAGTAGTAATCAGGCAAGGACCCAGTACTTC	-	-	TRBV19	TRBJ2-5
CASSLQGGGEKLFF	TGTGCCAGCAGTCTGCAGGGAGGGGGTGAAAAACTGTTTTTT	-	-	TRBV27	TRBJ1-4
CASSLGGANIQYF	TGTGCCAGCAGTTTAGGCGGGGCGAACATTCAGTACTTC	-	-	TRBV27	TRBJ2-4
CASSLGGGVTDTQYF	TGTGCCAGCAGCTTGGGTGGGGGGGTGACAGATACGCAGTATTTT	TRBD2	-	TRBV5-5	TRBJ2-3
CASSETWTSGNEQFF	TGTGCCAGCAGTGAAACCTGGACTAGCGGCAATGAGCAGTTCTTC	TRBD2	-	TRBV6-1	TRBJ2-1
CASSWGLSETQYF	TGTGCCAGCAGTTGGGGACTGTCAGAGACCCAGTACTTC	-	-	TRBV7-2	TRBJ2-5
CASSLTGGSGFQETQYF	TGTGCCAGCAGCTTAACCGGGGGGTCGGGGTTCCAAGAGACCCAGTACTTC	TRBD2	-	TRBV7-3	TRBJ2-5
CASSEAGGPVGEQFF	TGTGCCAGCAGTGAGGCGGGGGGGCCGGTTGGTGAGCAGTTCTTC	TRBD2	-	TRBV6-4	TRBJ2-1
CASRIRENNEQFF	TGTGCCAGCAGAATCCGGGAGAACAATGAGCAGTTCTTC	-	once	TRBV7-9	TRBJ2-1
CASSLAGQGETQYF	TGCGCCAGCAGCTTGGCCGGACAGGGGGAGACCCAGTACTTC	TRBD1	few	TRBV5-1	TRBJ2-5
CASSDGTGEQYF	TGTGCCAGCTCGGACGGCACGGGGGAGCAGTACTTC	-	few	TRBV25-1	TRBJ2-7
CASSVGGTGAEKLFF	TGTGCCAGCAGCGTAGGAGGGACAGGGGCTGAAAAACTGTTTTTT	TRBD1	-	TRBV9	TRBJ1-4
CASSPDGGSYEQYF	TGTGCCAGCAGCCCGGACGGGGGTTCCTACGAGCAGTACTTC	-	-	TRBV7-9	TRBJ2-7
CASSLLRQGEQYF	TGTGCCAGCAGCTTACTCCGACAGGGCGAGCAGTACTTC	TRBD1	few	TRBV11-3	TRBJ2-7
CASSPGLAGIRGTQYF	TGTGCCAGCTCGCCGGGACTAGCGGGGATCCGGGGTACGCAGTATTTT	TRBD2	-	TRBV18	TRBJ2-3
CASMPLAGGEQYF	TGTGCCAGTATGCCGCTAGCGGGAGGCGAGCAGTACTTC	TRBD2	-	TRBV19	TRBJ2-7
CASSLYSAVGNTIYF	TGTGCCAGTAGTCTTTACTCTGCTGTCGGAAACACCATATATTTT	-	-	TRBV19	TRBJ1-3
CASSLALAGSTDTQYF	TGTGCCAGCAGCTTAGCTCTAGCGGGCAGCACAGATACGCAGTATTTT	TRBD2	-	TRBV11-2	TRBJ2-3
CASSQRGQSTDTQYF	TGTGCCAGCAGCCAAAGGGGACAGAGCACAGATACGCAGTATTTT	TRBD1	-	TRBV14	TRBJ2-3
CASSLGDRMTEAFF	TGCGCCAGCAGCTTGGGGGACAGGATGACTGAAGCTTTCTTT	TRBD1	-	TRBV5-1	TRBJ1-1
CASSATPGQGPYTF	TGTGCCAGCAGTGCCACACCGGGACAGGGTCCGTACACCTTC	TRBD1	-	TRBV6-4	TRBJ1-2
CASGGTAPNTEAFF	TGTGCCAGCGGCGGGACAGCACCGAACACTGAAGCTTTCTTT	TRBD1	-	TRBV18	TRBJ1-1
CAISESDRGGGGYTF	TGTGCCATCAGTGAGTCCGACAGGGGCGGGGGTGGCTACACCTTC	TRBD1	-	TRBV10-3	TRBJ1-2
CASSFGTVETQYF	TGTGCCAGCAGCTTTGGGACAGTAGAGACCCAGTACTTC	TRBD1	-	TRBV7-6	TRBJ2-5
CASSLEGYNEQFF	TGTGCCAGCTCACTGGAGGGGTACAATGAGCAGTTCTTC	-	-	TRBV18	TRBJ2-1
CASSLSRVNTEAFF	TGTGCCAGCAGTTTGAGCAGGGTGAACACTGAAGCTTTCTTT	-	few	TRBV25-1	TRBJ1-1
CASSLGQGKKYF	TGTGCCAGCAGCTTGGGGCAGGGGAAAAAATACTTC	-	-	TRBV5-5	TRBJ2-4
CASTAGGGGSYEQYF	TGTGCCAGCACCGCCGGGGGGGGTGGGTCCTACGAGCAGTACTTC	TRBD2	-	TRBV6-5	TRBJ2-7
CASSMVSSGPTGELFF	TGTGCCAGTAGTATGGTGTCTAGCGGGCCTACCGGGGAGCTGTTTTTT	TRBD2	-	TRBV19	TRBJ2-2
CASSWGTSGGGTQYF	TGTGCCAGCAGCTGGGGGACTAGCGGGGGAGGTACGCAGTATTTT	TRBD2	-	TRBV7-2	TRBJ2-3
CASSTQGHPYEQYF	TGTGCCAGTAGTACCCAAGGACATCCCTACGAGCAGTACTTC	-	-	TRBV19	TRBJ2-7
CASRKEREGEQFF	TGTGCCAGCAGAAAAGAGCGGGAGGGTGAGCAGTTCTTC	TRBD2	-	TRBV7-9	TRBJ2-1
CASSYRFGGGSTDTQYF	TGTGCCAGCAGCTACCGATTTGGGGGGGGGTCCACAGATACGCAGTATTTT	TRBD2	-	TRBV5-4	TRBJ2-3
CASSLAGQVVTDTQYF	TGCGCCAGCAGCTTGGCTGGACAGGTGGTGACAGATACGCAGTATTTT	TRBD1	-	TRBV5-1	TRBJ2-3
CASSEVPDLNTEAFF	TGTGCCAGCAGTGAAGTTCCAGATTTGAACACTGAAGCTTTCTTT	-	once	TRBV2	TRBJ1-1